This passage covers 26 T cell receptor beta chains from one sample sequenced in a study of blood T cell repertoires in COVID-19. Sequencing used immunoSEQ multiplex PCR; TCRdb keeps in-frame clones, though not all of them. This sample has 60,000 or so clones, with under 85% found just once. Sequencing was carried out using peripheral blood. The source is a man aged 60-69 years with acute or convalescent COVID-19.

The chain recombines TRBV5-6 with TRBJ1-1, with TRBD1 as a possible D gene (6 bases). Germline V lookup: CDR1 SGHDT, CDR2 YYEEEE. V was pared by 7 bases and J by 3 bases, with 16 bases between. The CDR3 is made up of 14 amino acids. The CDR3 DNA is TGTGCCAGCTCGGTTCAGGGGACCTACACTGAAGCTTTCTTT. This encodes CASSVQGTYTEAFF.

This chain uses TRBV18 with TRBJ1-1; possibly TRBD1 for D (6 bases). The ends were cut back, 3 bases at V and 4 bases at J, with 15 bases in the middle. CDR1 and CDR2 from the germline V gene are KGHSH and LQKENI. This CDR3 is built from 15 residues. The CDR3 sequence: CASSPGRGGGTEAFF. In DNA form, the CDR3 reads TGTGCCAGCTCACCGGGGCGAGGGGGGGGCACTGAAGCTTTCTTT.

The table lists this clone with a count of one. This sequence joins TRBV7-2 and TRBJ1-5; D gene unclear. The germline gives CDR1 SGHTA, CDR2 FQGNSA. The V and J ends lost 4 bases and 4 bases respectively, with 8 bases between them. The CDR3 is 13 amino acids. CDR3 bases: TGTGCCAGCAGCTCCAGGATTAATCAGCCCCAGCATTTT. Residues: CASSSRINQPQHF.

The CDR3 nucleotides read TGCGCCAGCAGCTCGCCTCCCGGGACAGGGGCCGCAATCACCCATTCTGGTGGCTACACCTTC. This encodes CASSSPPGTGAAITHSGGYTF. V and J are TRBV5-1 and TRBJ1-2; 10 nucleotides line up with TRBD1. The J segment lost 7 bases and the V segment lost 3 bases, leaving 27 bases of the junction unmatched. The CDR3 runs to 21 residues. Germline-derived CDR1 and CDR2 are SGHRS and YFSETQ.

The chain employs TRBV18 and TRBJ2-7, with TRBD1 matching over 11 bases. Germline CDR1 reads KGHSH; CDR2 reads LQKENI. After removal of 3 bases from V and 5 bases from J, the junction contained 3 bases not matched to a gene. This CDR3 is 14 amino acids long. The CDR3: CASSPDRGPHEQYF. The CDR3 region has the DNA TGTGCCAGCTCACCGGACAGGGGGCCCCACGAGCAGTACTTC.

This clone was counted a few times. The chain links TRBV30 to TRBJ1-2, with D uncertain. V lost 2 bases and J 3 bases, leaving 4 bases between the germline ends. The CDR3 is 11 amino acids. Germline values: CDR1 GTSNPN, CDR2 SVGIG (reference sequence). The CDR3: CAWSPDYGYTF. The CDR3 region has the DNA TGTGCCTGGAGTCCAGACTATGGCTACACCTTC.

The rearrangement links TRBV6-5 to TRBJ2-2; TRBD1 aligns across 8 bases. Germline V gene lookup returns CDR1 MNHEY and CDR2 SVGAGI. The CDR3 sequence is 16 residues long. Germline trimming cut 4 bases from V and 4 bases from J; bases unmatched to any gene: 8. CDR3 amino acids: CASSFSGTGFTGELFF. In DNA, the CDR3 is TGTGCCAGCAGTTTTTCCGGGACAGGCTTCACCGGGGAGCTGTTTTTT.

The chain has TRBV9 and TRBJ1-1; 7 positions match TRBD1. Germline V lookup: CDR1 SGDLS, CDR2 YYNGEE. V trimming: 4 bases; J trimming: 1 base; junction bases outside the gene matches: 4. The CDR3 is 14 amino acids. The CDR3 here is CASSRTGANTEAFF. The CDR3 DNA sequence: TGTGCCAGCAGCCGGACAGGAGCGAACACTGAAGCTTTCTTT.

The chain has TRBV9 and TRBJ2-1; the match to TRBD2 covers 8 bases. The CDR3 has 16 amino acids. The trim removed 3 bases at V and 6 bases at J, leaving 11 bases unmatched. CDR1 and CDR2 from the germline V gene are SGDLS and YYNGEE. The CDR3 region is CASSGRGSGTVNEQFF. CDR3 DNA sequence: TGTGCCAGCAGCGGGAGAGGTAGCGGGACCGTCAATGAGCAGTTCTTC.

CDR3 residues: CASSSTGTEAFF. The CDR3 nucleotides are TGTGCCAGCAGCTCGACGGGCACTGAAGCTTTCTTT. The chain uses TRBV7-9 and TRBJ1-1, with no clear D. Germline lookup yields CDR1 SEHNR and CDR2 FQNEAQ (reference sequence). Trimming left V 4 bases short and J 4 bases short, with 7 bases between. This CDR3 is built from 12 residues. The complete variable domain, with remaining parts taken from reference TRBV7-9 and TRBJ1-1, reads DTGVSQNPRHKITKRGQNVTFRCDPISEHNRLYWYRQTLGQGPEFLTYFQNEAQLEKSRLLSDRFSAERPKGSFSTLEIQRTEQGDSAMYLCASSSTGTEAFFGQGTRLTVV.

The chain couples TRBV4-1 to TRBJ2-3; possibly TRBD2 for D (6 bases). From germline, CDR1 is MGHRA and CDR2 YSYEKL. This CDR3 spans 15 amino acids. Between the trimmed V and J ends, which lost 2 bases and 6 bases, there was a span of 15 bases. The CDR3 spells CASSQQRATLDTQYF. CDR3 nucleotide sequence: TGCGCCAGCAGCCAACAGCGGGCGACCCTCGATACGCAGTATTTT.

V gene TRBV19 combines with J gene TRBJ2-1; 12 bases are a match to TRBD1. Germline V gene sequence: CDR1 LNHDA, CDR2 SQIVND (reference sequence). V gave up 10 bases and J gave up 7 bases; unmatched junction bases: 8. The CDR3 extends over 14 amino acids. The CDR3 sequence is CATTAGQGANEQFF. DNA for the CDR3: TGTGCCACCACCGCGGGACAGGGGGCGAATGAGCAGTTCTTC. Filled out from reference TRBV19 and TRBJ2-1, the complete variable domain reads DGGITQSPKYLFRKEGQNVTLSCEQNLNHDAMYWYRQDPGQGLRLIYYSQIVNDFQKGDIAEGYSVSREKKESFPLTVTSAQKNPTAFYLCATTAGQGANEQFFGPGTRLTVL.

This chain links TRBV7-2 with TRBJ1-4; the match to TRBD1 covers 7 bases. Trimming at V came to 2 bases and at J to 8 bases, leaving 5 bases not matched to a gene. The CDR3 has 14 amino acids. Germline lookup yields CDR1 SGHTA and CDR2 FQGNSA. The chain's CDR3 is CASSLRQGGEKLFF. CDR3 DNA sequence: TGTGCCAGCAGCTTACGACAGGGTGGGGAAAAACTGTTTTTT.

V is TRBV5-4 and J is TRBJ2-5, with 11 bases identical to TRBD1. Trimming took 7 bases from V and 2 from J; bases not matched to a gene: 4. CDR1 is SGHNT, CDR2 YYREEE, per germline (reference sequence). The CDR3 sequence is 14 residues long. This CDR3 reads CASRRDRGQETQYF. The CDR3 region has the DNA TGTGCCAGCCGCCGGGACAGGGGGCAAGAGACCCAGTACTTC.

The genes are TRBV2 and TRBJ1-4, with D uncertain. With 2 bases removed from V and 8 bases from J, the gap between germline ends came to 12 bases. Germline values: CDR1 SNHLY, CDR2 FYNNEI. The CDR3 loop spans 14 amino acids. For the CDR3, the DNA is TGTGCCAGCAGTGAATGGGGTCGGGAGGAAAAACTGTTTTTT. The encoded protein is CASSEWGREEKLFF.

The V gene is TRBV7-9, the J gene TRBJ1-3; 10 bases map to TRBD1. The CDR3 extends over 19 amino acids. V lost 4 bases, J lost 3 bases, and 15 bases stayed unmatched. Germline V gene data show CDR1 as SEHNR and CDR2 as FQNEAQ (reference sequence). CDR3 DNA sequence: TGTGCCAGCAGCTATGCCGGGACAGGGGCCTTCCAGCGTGGAAACACCATATATTTT. Encoded protein: CASSYAGTGAFQRGNTIYF.

This chain uses TRBV6-6 with TRBJ2-2, with 12 bases aligning to TRBD2. V was clipped by 5 bases and J by 0 bases; unmatched bases: 7. Germline assignment: CDR1 MNHNY and CDR2 SVGAGI (reference sequence). The CDR3 runs to 18 residues. CDR3 loop: CASSRTSGVSPNTGELFF. In DNA, the CDR3 is TGTGCCAGCAGTCGGACTAGCGGGGTTTCCCCGAACACCGGGGAGCTGTTTTTT.

The CDR3 loop reads CASSFTIGAGGTEAFF. In nucleotides, the CDR3 is TGTGCCAGCAGTTTTACGATAGGGGCCGGGGGCACTGAAGCTTTCTTT. V is TRBV27 and J is TRBJ1-1, with D perhaps matching TRBD1 (5 bases). The CDR3 contains 16 residues. With 3 bases removed from V and 4 bases from J, the gap between germline ends came to 18 bases. CDR1 is MNHEY and CDR2 is SMNVEV in the germline V gene (reference sequence).

This clone was observed a handful of times. The rearrangement links TRBV5-8 to TRBJ1-6; 9 nucleotides align to TRBD1. Germline V gene lookup returns CDR1 SGHTS and CDR2 YDEGEE. Trimming cost V 4 bases and J 9 bases; bases outside gene matches: 5. CDR3 length equals 14 residues. The CDR3 coding sequence is TGTGCCAGCAGCCCTGGACAGGGGAGTTCACCCCTCCACTTT. Protein product: CASSPGQGSSPLHF.

This clone was observed a few times. The rearrangement uses TRBV2 and TRBJ1-2; maybe TRBD1 (6 bases). Per the germline V gene, CDR1 is SNHLY and CDR2 is FYNNEI. The CDR3 covers 13 residues. The V end was cut by 4 bases, the J end by 8 bases, with 14 bases between. The CDR3 region is CASSVGGAQGYTF. DNA for the CDR3: TGTGCCAGCAGTGTTGGGGGGGCGCAGGGCTACACCTTC.

The chain uses TRBV5-4 and TRBJ2-7, with 8 bases lining up with TRBD1. There are 16 residues in the CDR3. V lost 4 bases and J lost 0; bases outside the gene matches: 9. CDR1 and CDR2 from the germline V gene are SGHNT and YYREEE (reference sequence). CDR3 amino acids: CASSPGGGDISYEQYF. CDR3 bases: TGTGCCAGCAGCCCAGGGGGCGGGGACATCTCCTACGAGCAGTACTTC.

In its sample, this clone was seen once. The V and J genes are TRBV25-1 and TRBJ1-6; 12 positions match TRBD1. The V and J ends lost 1 base and 8 bases, in that order; junction bases with no gene match: 6. This CDR3 has 17 residues. The germline V gene encodes CDR1 MGHDK and CDR2 SYGVNS. CDR3 sequence (DNA): TGTGCCAGCAGTGAATGGGGACAGGGGGCGAAGGATTCACCCCTCCACTTT. Encoded protein: CASSEWGQGAKDSPLHF. Full variable domain (remainder filled in from reference TRBV25-1 and TRBJ1-6): EADIYQTPRYLVIGTGKKITLECSQTMGHDKMYWYQQDPGMELHLIHYSYGVNSTEKGDLSSESTVSRIRTEHFPLTLESARPSHTSQYLCASSEWGQGAKDSPLHFGNGTRLTVT.

The J gene is TRBJ2-4, the V gene TRBV9; D perhaps matches TRBD1 (5 bases). The germline V and J ends were trimmed by 4 bases and 0 bases, with 8 bases remaining between them. The CDR3 totals 14 residues. Germline CDR1 is SGDLS and CDR2 is YYNGEE. The CDR3 protein is CASSSDIAKNIQYF. CDR3 DNA: TGTGCCAGCAGCTCGGACATAGCCAAAAACATTCAGTACTTC.

This clone appeared once. The rearrangement joins TRBV21-1 to TRBJ1-2. TRBV21-1 constitutes a pseudogene. There are 18 residues in the CDR3. The CDR3 coding sequence is TGTGCCAGCAGCCTTCTAACCCCGGGAGCGAAGCCTTCGTATGGCTACACCTTC. Protein sequence: CASSLLTPGAKPSYGYTF.

The genes are TRBV29-1 and TRBJ1-1, with a possible D match to TRBD1 (6 bases). V was shortened by 7 bases and J by 4 bases, with 16 bases between the two germline ends. This CDR3 contains 13 residues. Per germline, CDR1 SQVTM and CDR2 ANQGSEA. The DNA for the CDR3 is TGCAGCGGGTCAGCAGGGGTGGGCACTGAAGCTTTCTTT. This encodes CSGSAGVGTEAFF. Complete variable domain (other parts from reference TRBV29-1 and TRBJ1-1): SAVISQKPSRDICQRGTSLTIQCQVDSQVTMMFWYRQQPGQSLTLIATANQGSEATYESGFVIDKFPISRPNLTFSTLTVSNMSPEDSSIYLCSGSAGVGTEAFFGQGTRLTVV.

The chain combines TRBV5-1 with TRBJ1-5; TRBD1 matches 10 bases. The CDR3 is 14 amino acids. Looked up from germline, CDR1 is SGHRS and CDR2 is YFSETQ. Trimming at V came to 4 bases and at J to 5 bases, leaving 3 bases not matched to a gene. The CDR3 DNA sequence: TGCGCCAGCAGCACGGGGACAGGGGATCAGCCCCAGCATTTT. Translating gives CASSTGTGDQPQHF.